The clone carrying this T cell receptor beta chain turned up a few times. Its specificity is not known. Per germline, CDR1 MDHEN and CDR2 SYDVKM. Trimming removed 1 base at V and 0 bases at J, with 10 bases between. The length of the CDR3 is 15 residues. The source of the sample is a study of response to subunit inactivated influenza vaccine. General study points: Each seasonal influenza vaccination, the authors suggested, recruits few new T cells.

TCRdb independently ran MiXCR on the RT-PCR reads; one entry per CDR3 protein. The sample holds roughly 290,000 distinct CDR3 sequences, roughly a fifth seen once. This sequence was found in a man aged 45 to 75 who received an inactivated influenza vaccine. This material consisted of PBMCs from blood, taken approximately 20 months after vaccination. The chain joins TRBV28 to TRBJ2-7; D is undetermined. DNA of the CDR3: TGTGCCAGCAGTTTATTACGGAAACCCTCCTACGAGCAGTACTTC. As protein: CASSLLRKPSYEQYF.